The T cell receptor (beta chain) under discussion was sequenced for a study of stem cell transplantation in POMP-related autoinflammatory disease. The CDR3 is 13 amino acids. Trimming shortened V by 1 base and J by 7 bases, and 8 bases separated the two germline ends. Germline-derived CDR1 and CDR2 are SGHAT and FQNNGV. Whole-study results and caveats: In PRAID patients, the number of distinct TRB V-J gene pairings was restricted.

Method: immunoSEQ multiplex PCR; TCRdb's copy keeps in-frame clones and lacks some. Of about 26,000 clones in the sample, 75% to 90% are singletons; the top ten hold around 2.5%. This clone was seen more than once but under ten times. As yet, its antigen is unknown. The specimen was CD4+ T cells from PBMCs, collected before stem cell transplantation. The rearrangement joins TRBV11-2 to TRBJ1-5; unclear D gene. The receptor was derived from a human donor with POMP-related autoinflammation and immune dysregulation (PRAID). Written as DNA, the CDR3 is TGTGCCAGCAGCTTAGGGGAGCGGCAGCCCCAGCATTTT. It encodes CASSLGERQPQHF.